The clone carrying this T cell receptor beta chain was seen more than once but under ten times. Its antigen is unknown. Since all of the isolated RNA was reverse transcribed, expressed TCRB transcripts were what got sequenced. Profiled with immunoSEQ multiplex PCR; TCRdb holds only in-frame clones, not every one. Of some 290,000 clones listed, around 24% are singletons. Sort purity for all populations was recorded as exceeding 98%. This specimen comes from a study of beta chain features in type 1 diabetes. As for the study in general: The patient and healthy donor groups were comparable for age, gender and cell yields.

Deletions cut 4 bases from V and 7 bases from J, with 9 bases between. Germline CDR1 and CDR2: SGDLS and YYNGEE. The CDR3 extends over 12 amino acids. Study-wide results and caveats: Among all four CD4+ subsets, Type 1 diabetes patients had TCRB CDR3s that were moderately but significantly shorter.

V gene TRBV9 combines with J gene TRBJ2-1, with D hard to call. Input material: naive CD4+ T cells from blood. The receptor's source is a woman aged 25 to 39 with type 1 diabetes. This chain's CDR3 is CASSPRANEQFF. DNA of the CDR3: TGTGCCAGCAGCCCCCGCGCTAATGAGCAGTTCTTC.